The 15 T cell receptor beta chains below all came from one sample that was sequenced in a study of T cell repertoires in cytomegalovirus infection. Their target antigens are unknown. TCRdb reprocessed the reads with MiXCR, giving one entry per CDR3 protein. The sample yields approximately 990,000 distinct CDR3 sequences, more than 25% seen once. The material was cultured CD8+ T cells from PBMCs, obtained from culture after CMV antigen stimulation. Receptors originate from a human donor in good health (CMV status not recorded). Some clones in this sample may be carry-over from other donors' samples.

The gene calls are TRBV6-6 and TRBJ1-5; 8 bases line up with TRBD1. This CDR3 region has 16 residues. The trim removed 7 bases at V and 0 bases at J, leaving 8 bases unmatched. Germline CDR1 is MNHNY and CDR2 is SVGAGI (reference sequence). The CDR3 loop reads CASTDRGGNSNQPQHF. CDR3 DNA: TGTGCCAGCACCGACAGGGGAGGCAATAGCAATCAGCCCCAGCATTTT.

This clonotype was picked up many times. The chain has TRBV7-2 and TRBJ2-1; a weak D match, TRBD1 (5 bases). The germline V and J ends were trimmed by 5 bases and 4 bases, with 9 bases remaining between them. Germline V gene sequence: CDR1 SGHTA, CDR2 FQGNSA. CDR3 size: 13 residues. In nucleotides, the CDR3 is TGTGCCAGCAGCCCGGACACATACAATGAGCAGTTCTTC. Its translation is CASSPDTYNEQFF.

The V call is TRBV4-3, the J call TRBJ1-5, with a tentative D call TRBD1 (6 bases). This CDR3 is built from 16 residues. Germline V gene lookup returns CDR1 LGHNA and CDR2 YSLEER. Trimming took off 0 bases at V and 7 bases at J, with 16 bases between the two ends. CDR3 region: CASSQDFYREDQPQHF. The CDR3 DNA sequence: TGCGCCAGCAGCCAAGATTTTTACAGGGAGGACCAGCCCCAGCATTTT.

This clonotype was observed a single time. V is TRBV27 and J is TRBJ1-2, with 8 positions matching TRBD1. The CDR3 is made up of 14 amino acids. Unmatched junction bases numbered 5, after V lost 5 bases and J lost 3 bases. Germline V gene lookup returns CDR1 MNHEY and CDR2 SMNVEV (reference sequence). CDR3 amino acids: CASSGATGDYGYTF. The CDR3 DNA sequence: TGTGCCAGCAGTGGAGCGACAGGGGACTATGGCTACACCTTC.

Concerning this clonotype: This could be a read error, since a much larger clone is one nucleotide away. This sequence joins TRBV7-2 and TRBJ2-5; maybe TRBD2 (6 bases). Germline V gene lookup returns CDR1 SGHTA and CDR2 FQGNSA. This CDR3 has 15 residues. The ends were cut back, 5 bases at V and 5 bases at J, with 18 bases in the middle. CDR3 loop: CTSSPLGGKKETQYF. The CDR3 DNA sequence: TGTACCAGCAGCCCCCTGGGGGGTAAGAAGGAGACCCAGTACTTC.

The rearrangement links TRBV19 to TRBJ1-1, with 12 bases lining up with TRBD1. Germline assignment: CDR1 LNHDA and CDR2 SQIVND (reference sequence). This CDR3 is built from 16 residues. V shed 0 bases and J 5 bases; nucleotides not matched to a gene: 4. The CDR3 DNA follows: TGTGCCAGTAGTATAGAGGGACAGGGGGCTTGGACTGAAGCTTTCTTT. Translating it yields CASSIEGQGAWTEAFF. The whole variable domain, remainder taken from reference TRBV19 and TRBJ1-1, is DGGITQSPKYLFRKEGQNVTLSCEQNLNHDAMYWYRQDPGQGLRLIYYSQIVNDFQKGDIAEGYSVSREKKESFPLTVTSAQKNPTAFYLCASSIEGQGAWTEAFFGQGTRLTVV.

This chain links TRBV14 with TRBJ1-1, with D tentatively TRBD1 (5 bases). V was cut by 5 bases and J by 6 bases, with 13 bases left in between. The CDR3 sequence is 13 residues long. Germline CDR1 SGHDN, CDR2 FVKESK. CDR3 amino acids: CASSWTVGAEAFF. DNA of the CDR3: TGTGCCAGCAGCTGGACCGTGGGGGCTGAAGCTTTCTTT.

Regarding this clonotype: At one end, the junction sequence differs from germline, possibly due to a read error. The CDR3 is CASSTNTEAIF. The CDR3 DNA reads TGTGCCAGCAGCACCAACACTGAAGCTATCTTT. The chain combines TRBV12-3 or TRBV12-4 with TRBJ1-1; D uncertain. This CDR3 has 11 residues.

The rearrangement uses TRBV5-1 and TRBJ2-6; TRBD1 matches at 9 bases. This CDR3 contains 21 residues. V lost 0 bases, J lost 2 bases, and 15 bases stayed unmatched. Germline assignment: CDR1 SGHRS and CDR2 YFSETQ. The CDR3 spells CASSLEGTGYMSWAGANVLTF. In DNA, the CDR3 is TGCGCCAGCAGCTTGGAGGGGACAGGGTATATGAGCTGGGCTGGGGCCAACGTCCTGACTTTC.

This clonotype has a single count. The V gene is TRBV6-1, the J gene TRBJ2-4; maybe TRBD2 (6 bases). Germline V gene sequence: CDR1 MNHNS, CDR2 SASEGT. V gave up 5 bases and J gave up 5 bases, with 13 bases separating them. This CDR3 has 14 residues. This CDR3 reads CASSIGWRENIQYF. The CDR3 region has the DNA TGTGCCAGCAGTATAGGTTGGAGGGAAAACATTCAGTACTTC.

The chain uses TRBV6-1 and TRBJ1-3; D gene uncertain. The CDR3 length is 15 residues. Germline V lookup: CDR1 MNHNS, CDR2 SASEGT. V was cut by 2 bases and J by 2 bases, with 10 bases left in between. The DNA of the CDR3 is TGTGCCAGCAGTGAAATGGGAACGACTGGAAACACCATATATTTT. It encodes CASSEMGTTGNTIYF.

The chain recombines TRBV6-5 with TRBJ1-2; D perhaps matches TRBD1 (5 bases). The germline V gene has CDR1 MNHEY and CDR2 SVGAGI. V lost 0 bases, J lost 1 base, and 15 bases lay in between. The CDR3 is 17 amino acids. CDR3 sequence: CASSYSGDQPLNYGYTF. CDR3 nucleotide sequence: TGTGCCAGCAGTTACTCGGGGGACCAGCCCCTTAACTATGGCTACACCTTC.

This chain links TRBV19 with TRBJ2-1; D possibly matches TRBD1 or TRBD2 (5 bases each). Trimming took off 3 bases at V and 2 bases at J, with 8 bases between the two ends. CDR3 length: 14 amino acids. Looked up from germline, CDR1 is LNHDA and CDR2 is SQIVND (reference sequence). CDR3 residues: CASSMGDPYNEQFF. CDR3 bases: TGTGCCAGTAGTATGGGGGATCCCTACAATGAGCAGTTCTTC.

The chain couples TRBV9 to TRBJ2-3; D is ambiguous. The CDR3 extends over 16 amino acids. V gave up 4 bases and J gave up 3 bases, with 18 bases separating them. Germline lookup yields CDR1 SGDLS and CDR2 YYNGEE. Here the CDR3 reads CASSSPGPQLTDTQYF. The CDR3 region has the DNA TGTGCCAGCAGCTCACCCGGGCCCCAGCTAACAGATACGCAGTATTTT.

This clonotype was counted ten times or more. J is TRBJ1-2 and V is TRBV7-2; the match to TRBD1 covers 7 bases. J lost 1 base, V lost 11 bases, and 1 base had no gene match. In germline, CDR1 is SGHTA, CDR2 FQGNSA. This CDR3 has 11 amino acids. The CDR3 loop is CAGTDNYGYTF. The CDR3 DNA follows: TGTGCCGGGACAGATAACTATGGCTACACCTTC. The full variable domain, its missing parts supplied by reference TRBV7-2 and TRBJ1-2, is GAGVSQSPSNKVTEKGKDVELRCDPISGHTALYWYRQSLGQGLEFLIYFQGNSAPDKSGLPSDRFSAERTGGSVSTLTIQRTQQEDSAVYLCAGTDNYGYTFGSGTRLTVV.